This TCR beta chain stems from a study of blood T cell repertoires in COVID-19. Study in general: Spain, Italy and the United States supplied samples that represented acute and convalescent COVID-19. Nucleic acid was either cDNA or gDNA, and it came from T cells, B-cell-depleted T cells, or PBMCs.

Original analysis: Estimates of nucleated cell counts were drawn from the amplification of reference gene primers. TCRdb keeps only in-frame clones here, not all; method: immunoSEQ multiplex PCR. D and trimming come from the DNA, and the V and J calls and clone size come from that table. The sample has around 65,000 clones, approximately 80% seen once. This CDR3 is 16 amino acids long. V shed 5 bases and J shed 0 bases, with 13 bases lying between them. Germline V gene sequence: CDR1 MNHEY, CDR2 SVGEGT. V and J are TRBV6-2 or TRBV6-3 and TRBJ1-4; D is uncertain. The receptor comes from a man at least 80 years old with active COVID-19. The sample comprised peripheral blood. CDR3 protein: CASSRLFVATNEKLFF. CDR3 in DNA: TGTGCCAGCAGTCGCCTATTCGTTGCAACTAATGAAAAACTGTTTTTT.